These 10 T cell receptor beta chains were sequenced from one sample in a study of T cell responses to AZD1222 COVID-19 vaccine. Generated by immunoSEQ multiplex PCR, the TCRdb table keeps only in-frame clones and is missing some. The sample records 80,000 to 100,000 clones, 85% to 95% being singletons. The specimen comprised peripheral blood, sampled 28 days after the second AZD1222 dose. Receptors were obtained from an adult who received the AZD1222 COVID-19 vaccine.

This sequence joins TRBV5-1 and TRBJ1-1, with D hard to call. There are 13 residues in the CDR3. The germline gives CDR1 SGHRS, CDR2 YFSETQ. The ends were cut back, 2 bases at V and 1 base at J, with 6 bases in the middle. The CDR3 nucleotides read TGCGCCAGCAGCTTTGGCCCGAACACTGAAGCTTTCTTT. Translation: CASSFGPNTEAFF.

This rearrangement joins TRBV11-3 to TRBJ1-1; no firm D call. The germline gives CDR1 SGHNT, CDR2 YENEEA. CDR3 length: 13 residues. V lost 4 bases to trimming and J lost 3 bases, with 9 bases between them. The CDR3 sequence: CASSSQRDTEAFF. In nucleotides, the CDR3 is TGTGCCAGCAGCTCACAGAGGGACACTGAAGCTTTCTTT.

The rearrangement joins TRBV7-3 to TRBJ2-2; D gene uncertain. Trimming shortened V by 3 bases and J by 4 bases, and 3 bases separated the two germline ends. CDR1 is SGHTA and CDR2 is FQGTGA in the germline V gene. This CDR3 is 12 amino acids long. CDR3 nucleotides: TGTGCCAGCAGCTTTTCCACCGGGGAGCTGTTTTTT. Its translation is CASSFSTGELFF.

This clone has a single count. The chain joins TRBV7-2 to TRBJ2-5, with 8 bases that match TRBD2. V gave up 8 bases and J gave up 1 base; unmatched junction bases: 6. This CDR3 has 14 amino acids. Per germline, CDR1 SGHTA and CDR2 FQGNSA. The CDR3 reads CASGRTSRQETQYF. CDR3 DNA: TGTGCCAGCGGACGGACTAGCCGCCAAGAGACCCAGTACTTC. The full variable domain, with the rest looked up from reference TRBV7-2 and TRBJ2-5, is GAGVSQSPSNKVTEKGKDVELRCDPISGHTALYWYRQSLGQGLEFLIYFQGNSAPDKSGLPSDRFSAERTGGSVSTLTIQRTQQEDSAVYLCASGRTSRQETQYFGPGTRLLVL.

This chain joins TRBV24-1 and TRBJ2-2; 9 bases line up with TRBD1. The CDR3 contains 15 residues. Losses at the gene ends were 3 bases for V and 5 bases for J; bases not matched to a gene: 3. CDR1 is KGHDR and CDR2 is SFDVKD in the germline V gene. CDR3 protein: CATSDRTGDTGELFF. The CDR3, as DNA: TGTGCCACCAGTGATCGGACAGGGGATACCGGGGAGCTGTTTTTT.

V is TRBV24-1 and J is TRBJ2-3, with 10 bases aligning to TRBD2. This CDR3 spans 15 amino acids. Germline trimming cut 4 bases from V and 2 bases from J; bases unmatched to any gene: 2. CDR1 and CDR2 from the germline V gene are KGHDR and SFDVKD. The CDR3, as DNA: TGTGCCACCAGTGAAGCGGGGGGGAACACAGATACGCAGTATTTT. Amino acids: CATSEAGGNTDTQYF.

V and J are TRBV7-9 and TRBJ2-3; 10 nucleotides align to TRBD2. The CDR3 contains 19 residues. Looked up from germline, CDR1 is SEHNR and CDR2 is FQNEAQ (reference sequence). V gave up 5 bases and J gave up 5 bases; unmatched junction bases: 19. CDR3 coding DNA: TGTGCCAGCAGCCCCCATCTACTTCCTAGCGGGAGTTCAAGAGATACGCAGTATTTT. As protein: CASSPHLLPSGSSRDTQYF.

The chain combines TRBV18 with TRBJ1-6, with a possible D match to TRBD1 (6 bases). This CDR3 region has 15 residues. V lost 3 bases and J 7 bases, leaving 13 bases between the germline ends. Germline V gene lookup returns CDR1 KGHSH and CDR2 LQKENI. The CDR3: CASSPEQGGNSPLHF. The CDR3 bases are TGTGCCAGCTCACCCGAACAGGGAGGGAATTCACCCCTCCACTTT.

This clone was recorded once. This chain connects TRBV7-2 to TRBJ2-1; 10 bases are a match to TRBD1. The CDR3 spans 16 residues. Germline values: CDR1 SGHTA, CDR2 FQGNSA. V lost 0 bases and J lost 4; bases outside the gene matches: 3. The CDR3 region has the DNA TGTGCCAGCAGCTTAGCTGGACAGGGGGGGTACAATGAGCAGTTCTTC. Its protein product is CASSLAGQGGYNEQFF.

The chain recombines TRBV7-8 with TRBJ2-1; D is possibly TRBD2 (5 bases). The CDR3 spans 14 residues. V was trimmed by 10 bases and J by 6 bases, leaving 19 bases between them. From germline, CDR1 is SGHVS and CDR2 FQNEAQ. DNA of the CDR3: TGTGCCACCTTTAACACTGTTGGGAGCAATGAGCAGTTCTTC. This codes for CATFNTVGSNEQFF.